These T cell receptor beta chains were read from a single sample in a study of cytomegalovirus exposure and HLA in healthy donors. TCRdb's table, derived via immunoSEQ multiplex PCR, lists solely in-frame clones and lacks some. Here the sample spans around 210,000 clones, roughly 73% being singletons. Sequencing input: PBMCs. The receptor source for this set is a boy aged 10-17 years in good health and CMV-seronegative. The CDR3 runs from the conserved cysteine through the conserved F or W. The order of the fields is V gene, J gene, CDR3 protein.

v_call: TRBV7-9
j_call: TRBJ2-3
cdr3_aa: CASSPGQGIDYPYTDTQYF

v_call: TRBV11-3
j_call: TRBJ1-3
cdr3_aa: CASSSPGQYSGNTIYF

v_call: TRBV9
j_call: TRBJ1-2
cdr3_aa: CASRLNPTAMANYGYTF

v_call: TRBV5-1
j_call: TRBJ1-1
cdr3_aa: CASSLGDRNTEAFF

v_call: TRBV7-9
j_call: TRBJ2-3
cdr3_aa: CASSPMDTQYF

v_call: TRBV4-2
j_call: TRBJ2-2
cdr3_aa: CATRASGRAGELFF

v_call: TRBV6-1
j_call: TRBJ1-2
cdr3_aa: CASSEGGQGSYGYTF

v_call: TRBV5-6
j_call: TRBJ2-1
cdr3_aa: CATKRGLYNEQFF

v_call: TRBV2
j_call: TRBJ2-7
cdr3_aa: CASSEDPGQGLYEQYF

v_call: TRBV10-3
j_call: TRBJ1-2
cdr3_aa: CAISEQRLHYGYTF

v_call: TRBV29-1
j_call: TRBJ2-2
cdr3_aa: CSVAGGTGELFF

v_call: TRBV7-9
j_call: TRBJ1-2
cdr3_aa: CASSFGDTRGYTF

v_call: TRBV30
j_call: TRBJ2-7
cdr3_aa: CAWSDSYEQYF

v_call: TRBV6-6
j_call: TRBJ1-1
cdr3_aa: CASSLRGLNTEAFF

v_call: TRBV15
j_call: TRBJ1-4
cdr3_aa: CATSVRQVRLEKLFF

v_call: TRBV11-3
j_call: TRBJ2-3
cdr3_aa: CASSLTRGGGTDTQYF

v_call: TRBV27
j_call: TRBJ2-1
cdr3_aa: CASSLRPSGINEQFF

v_call: TRBV5-1
j_call: TRBJ1-3
cdr3_aa: CASRRTGTASGNTIYF

v_call: TRBV19
j_call: TRBJ1-1
cdr3_aa: CASSIATGGRETEAFF

v_call: TRBV27
j_call: TRBJ2-7
cdr3_aa: CASTPARGQPYEQYF

v_call: TRBV27
j_call: TRBJ1-2
cdr3_aa: CASSLAPTGDYGYTF

v_call: TRBV18
j_call: TRBJ1-3
cdr3_aa: CASSGTGGSGNTIYF

v_call: TRBV27
j_call: TRBJ2-1
cdr3_aa: CASSLGRNEQFF

v_call: TRBV9
j_call: TRBJ1-2
cdr3_aa: CASTRVSSRNDGYTF

v_call: TRBV6-5
j_call: TRBJ2-5
cdr3_aa: CASSYSSRFPYGQYF

v_call: TRBV25-1
j_call: TRBJ1-2
cdr3_aa: CASSADTSNYGYTF

v_call: TRBV18
j_call: TRBJ1-2
cdr3_aa: CASSSNYGYTF

v_call: TRBV10-3
j_call: TRBJ2-5
cdr3_aa: CAIRGDRGEETQYF

v_call: TRBV6-5
j_call: .
cdr3_aa: CASSYRQSGAVYEQYF

v_call: TRBV25-1
j_call: TRBJ2-4
cdr3_aa: CASSEPRSGSAIQYF

v_call: TRBV29-1
j_call: TRBJ1-4
cdr3_aa: CSVRDLNEKLFF

v_call: TRBV4-2
j_call: TRBJ2-7
cdr3_aa: CASSQAVKGLHYEQYF

v_call: TRBV7-5
j_call: TRBJ2-3
cdr3_aa: CVRSDRTSRKDTQYF